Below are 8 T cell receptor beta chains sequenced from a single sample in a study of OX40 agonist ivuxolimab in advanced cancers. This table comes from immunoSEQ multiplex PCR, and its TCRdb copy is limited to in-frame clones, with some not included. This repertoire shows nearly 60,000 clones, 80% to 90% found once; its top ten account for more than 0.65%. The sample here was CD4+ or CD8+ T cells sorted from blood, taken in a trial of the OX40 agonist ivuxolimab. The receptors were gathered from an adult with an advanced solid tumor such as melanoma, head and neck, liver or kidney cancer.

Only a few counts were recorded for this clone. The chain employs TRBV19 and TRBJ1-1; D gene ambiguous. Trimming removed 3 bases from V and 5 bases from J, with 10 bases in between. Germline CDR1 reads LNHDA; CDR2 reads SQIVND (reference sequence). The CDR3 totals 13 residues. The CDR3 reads CASSISVRTEAFF. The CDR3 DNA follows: TGTGCCAGTAGTATTTCGGTCAGGACTGAAGCTTTCTTT. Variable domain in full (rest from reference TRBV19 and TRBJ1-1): DGGITQSPKYLFRKEGQNVTLSCEQNLNHDAMYWYRQDPGQGLRLIYYSQIVNDFQKGDIAEGYSVSREKKESFPLTVTSAQKNPTAFYLCASSISVRTEAFFGQGTRLTVV.

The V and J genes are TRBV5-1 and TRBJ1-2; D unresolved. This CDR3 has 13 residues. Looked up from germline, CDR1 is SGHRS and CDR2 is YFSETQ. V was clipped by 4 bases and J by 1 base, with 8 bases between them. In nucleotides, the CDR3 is TGCGCCAGCAGCAATGGTATTAACTATGGCTACACCTTC. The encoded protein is CASSNGINYGYTF.

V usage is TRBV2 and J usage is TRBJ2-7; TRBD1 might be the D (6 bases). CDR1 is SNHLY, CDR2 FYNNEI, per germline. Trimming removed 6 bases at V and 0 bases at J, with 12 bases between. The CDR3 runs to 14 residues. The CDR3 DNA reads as TGTGCCAGCAGGGAACAGGGTTACTCCTACGAGCAGTACTTC. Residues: CASREQGYSYEQYF.

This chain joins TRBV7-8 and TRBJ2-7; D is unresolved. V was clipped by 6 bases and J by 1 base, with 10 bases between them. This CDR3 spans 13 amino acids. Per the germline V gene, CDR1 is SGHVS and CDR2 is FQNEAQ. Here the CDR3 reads CASRWSPSYEQYF. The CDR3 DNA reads TGTGCCAGCAGGTGGTCCCCATCCTACGAGCAGTACTTC.

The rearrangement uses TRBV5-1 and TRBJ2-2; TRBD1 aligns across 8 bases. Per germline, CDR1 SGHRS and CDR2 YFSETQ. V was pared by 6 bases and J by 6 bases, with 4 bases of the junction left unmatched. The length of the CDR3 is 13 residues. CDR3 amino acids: CASTRTGSGELFF. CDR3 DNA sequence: TGCGCCAGCACCCGGACAGGGTCCGGGGAGCTGTTTTTT. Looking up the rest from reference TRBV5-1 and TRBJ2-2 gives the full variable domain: KAGVTQTPRYLIKTRGQQVTLSCSPISGHRSVSWYQQTPGQGLQFLFEYFSETQRNKGNFPGRFSGRQFSNSRSEMNVSTLELGDSALYLCASTRTGSGELFFGEGSRLTVL.

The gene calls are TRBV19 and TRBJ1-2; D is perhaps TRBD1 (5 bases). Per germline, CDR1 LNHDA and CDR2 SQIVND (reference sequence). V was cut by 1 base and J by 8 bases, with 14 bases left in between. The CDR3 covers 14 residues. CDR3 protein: CASSIVQGTSGYTF. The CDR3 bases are TGTGCCAGTAGTATAGTCCAGGGTACGAGCGGCTACACCTTC.

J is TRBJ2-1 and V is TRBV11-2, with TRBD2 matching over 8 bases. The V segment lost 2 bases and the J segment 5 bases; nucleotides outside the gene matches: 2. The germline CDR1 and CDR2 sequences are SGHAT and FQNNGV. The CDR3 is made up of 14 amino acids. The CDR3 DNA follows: TGTGCCAGCAGCTTAAGCGGGGGACACAATGAGCAGTTCTTC. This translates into CASSLSGGHNEQFF.

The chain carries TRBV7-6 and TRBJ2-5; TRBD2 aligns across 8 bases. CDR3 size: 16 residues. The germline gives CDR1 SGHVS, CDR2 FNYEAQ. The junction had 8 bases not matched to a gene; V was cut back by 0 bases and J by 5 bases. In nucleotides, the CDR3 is TGTGCCAGCAGCTTAGCGCTTCCGGGGGGGCGGGAGACCCAGTACTTC. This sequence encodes CASSLALPGGRETQYF.